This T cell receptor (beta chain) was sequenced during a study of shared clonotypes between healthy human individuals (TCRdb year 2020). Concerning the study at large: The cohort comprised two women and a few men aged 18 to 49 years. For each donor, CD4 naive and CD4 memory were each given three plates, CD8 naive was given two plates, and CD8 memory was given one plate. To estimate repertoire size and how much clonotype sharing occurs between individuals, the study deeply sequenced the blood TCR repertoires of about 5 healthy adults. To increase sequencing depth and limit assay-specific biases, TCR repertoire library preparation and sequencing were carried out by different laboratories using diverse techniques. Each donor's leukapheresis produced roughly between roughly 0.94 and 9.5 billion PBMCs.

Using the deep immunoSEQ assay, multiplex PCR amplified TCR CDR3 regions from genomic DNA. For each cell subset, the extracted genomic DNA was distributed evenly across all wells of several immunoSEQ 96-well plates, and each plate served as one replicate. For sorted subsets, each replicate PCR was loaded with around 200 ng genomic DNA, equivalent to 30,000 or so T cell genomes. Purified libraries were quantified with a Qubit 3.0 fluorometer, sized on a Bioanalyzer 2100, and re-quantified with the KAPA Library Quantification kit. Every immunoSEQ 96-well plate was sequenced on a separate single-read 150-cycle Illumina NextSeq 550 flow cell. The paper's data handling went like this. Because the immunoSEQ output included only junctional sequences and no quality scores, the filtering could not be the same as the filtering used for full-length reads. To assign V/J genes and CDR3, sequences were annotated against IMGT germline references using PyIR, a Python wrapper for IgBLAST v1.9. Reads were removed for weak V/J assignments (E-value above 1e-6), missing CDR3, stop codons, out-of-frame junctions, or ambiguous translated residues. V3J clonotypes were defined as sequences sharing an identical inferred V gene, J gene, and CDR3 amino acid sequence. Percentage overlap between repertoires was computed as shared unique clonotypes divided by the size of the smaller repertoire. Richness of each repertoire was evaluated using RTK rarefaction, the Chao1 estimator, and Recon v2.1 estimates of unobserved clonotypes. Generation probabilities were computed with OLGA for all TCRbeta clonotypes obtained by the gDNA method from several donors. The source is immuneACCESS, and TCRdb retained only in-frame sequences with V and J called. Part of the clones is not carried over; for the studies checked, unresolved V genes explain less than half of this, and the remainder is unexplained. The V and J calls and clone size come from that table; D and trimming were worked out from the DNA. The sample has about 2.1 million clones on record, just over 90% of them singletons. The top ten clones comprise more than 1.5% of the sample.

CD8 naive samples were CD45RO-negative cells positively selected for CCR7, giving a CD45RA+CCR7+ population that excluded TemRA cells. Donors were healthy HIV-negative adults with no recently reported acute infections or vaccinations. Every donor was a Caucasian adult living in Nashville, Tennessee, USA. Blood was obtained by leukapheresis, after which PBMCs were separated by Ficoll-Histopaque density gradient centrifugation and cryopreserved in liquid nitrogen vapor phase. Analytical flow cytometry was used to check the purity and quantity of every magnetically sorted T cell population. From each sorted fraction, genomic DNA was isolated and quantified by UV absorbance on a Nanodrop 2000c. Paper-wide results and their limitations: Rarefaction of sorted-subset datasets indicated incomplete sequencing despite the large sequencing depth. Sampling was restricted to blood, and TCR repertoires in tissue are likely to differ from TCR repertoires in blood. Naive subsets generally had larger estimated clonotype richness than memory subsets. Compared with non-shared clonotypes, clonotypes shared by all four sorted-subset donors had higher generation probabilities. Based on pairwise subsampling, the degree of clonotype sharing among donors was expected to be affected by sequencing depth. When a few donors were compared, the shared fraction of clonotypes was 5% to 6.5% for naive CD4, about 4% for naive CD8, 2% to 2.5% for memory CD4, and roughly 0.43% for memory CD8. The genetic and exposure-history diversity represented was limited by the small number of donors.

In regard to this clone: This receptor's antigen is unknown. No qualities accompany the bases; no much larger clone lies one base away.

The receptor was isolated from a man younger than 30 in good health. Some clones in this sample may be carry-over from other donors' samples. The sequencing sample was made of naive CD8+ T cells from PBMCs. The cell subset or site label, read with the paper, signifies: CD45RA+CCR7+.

The nucleotides read TGTGCCAGTAGTATTAAGGATGTAAGAGGGGCAATCAATCAGCCCCAGCATTTT. Protein translation: CASSIKDVRGAINQPQHF. Recombination joined TRBV19 with TRBJ1-5; a tentative D match to TRBD1 spans 5 bases. CDR1 LNHDA and CDR2 SQIVND were looked up in the germline V gene (reference sequence). Relative to germline, V is 3 bases shorter and J is 3 bases shorter, with 21 bases between their ends. The CDR3, from cysteine to phenylalanine, totals 18 residues. Of the read, only the CDR3 DNA is kept; its 54 bases are in frame from base 1.